Each of the 17 T cell receptor beta chains below was sequenced from the same sample in a study of identical twins (dated by TCRdb to about 2016). Libraries were constructed by 5' RACE. Instrument used: Illumina HiSeq 2000. In-frame beta chains were kept once TCRdb had trimmed the public reads at Q25 with fastp and called clones with MiXCR. CDR3 protein duplicates are merged, each entry listing the most common genes and DNA. Within this sample are some 230,000 distinct CDR3 sequences, with over 5% of them counted one time only. Roughly 15% of the sample is held by the ten biggest clonotypes. Another study also made use of these data, one on T cells expressing NK-cell markers.

The sequenced material came from CD8+ T cells sorted from blood. Receptors originate from a woman between 18 and 29 years old in good health.

In this sample, this clonotype turned up many times. For the CDR3, the DNA is TGTGCCAGCAGTAGAGGGGGGGAGCAGTTCTTC. This codes for CASSRGGEQFF. The chain uses TRBV27 and TRBJ2-1; D could derive from TRBD1 or TRBD2 (6 bases each). V was cut by 5 bases and J by 10 bases, with 9 bases left in between. Germline assignment: CDR1 MNHEY and CDR2 SMNVEV (reference sequence). The CDR3 spans 11 residues.

This clonotype was recorded a few times. This chain links TRBV5-5 with TRBJ1-4, with 10 positions matching TRBD1. With V trimmed by 4 bases and J by 15 bases, 12 bases remained unmatched. This CDR3 is built from 14 residues. Germline-derived CDR1 and CDR2 are SGHKS and YYEKEE (reference sequence). The CDR3 loop reads CASSPGQGSGVMFF. Here the CDR3 DNA reads TGTGCCAGCAGCCCGGGACAGGGGTCCGGGGTCATGTTTTTT.

Comments on this clonotype: One end of the junction does not line up with germline, which may come from a read error. This chain joins TRBV7-8 and TRBJ2-1; D gene unclear. Germline V gene data show CDR1 as SGHVS and CDR2 as FQNEAQ. This CDR3 is 13 amino acids long. The chain's CDR3 is CASSLIPYNGQFF. CDR3 DNA: TGTGCCAGCAGCTTGATTCCCTACAATGGGCAGTTCTTC.

This clonotype has a handful of counts. This rearrangement joins TRBV12-5 to TRBJ2-5; D gene uncertain. The germline V and J ends were trimmed by 2 bases and 3 bases, with 10 bases remaining between them. The CDR3 runs 14 residues. Germline V gene data show CDR1 as LGHNT and CDR2 as FRNRAP. The CDR3 spells CASGLTSAEETQYF. CDR3 DNA sequence: TGTGCTAGTGGTTTGACTTCTGCTGAAGAGACCCAGTACTTC.

V and J are TRBV10-2 and TRBJ2-1; 12 nucleotides match TRBD2. Germline lookup yields CDR1 WSHSY and CDR2 SAAADI. Trimming cost V 7 bases and J 7 bases; bases outside gene matches: 8. The CDR3 consists of 15 residues. In DNA form, the CDR3 reads TGCGCCAGCAACCAACTAGCGGGGGGCCCGAATGAGCAGTTCTTC. Its translation: CASNQLAGGPNEQFF.

J is TRBJ2-1 and V is TRBV12-2; TRBD2 is the table's D call, not checked against the DNA. TRBV12-2 is a known pseudogene. The CDR3 loop spans 17 amino acids. Here the CDR3 reads CASRLPGTSGGVGEQFF. CDR3 nucleotides: TGTGCAAGTCGCTTACCCGGGACTAGCGGGGGGGTAGGTGAGCAGTTCTTC.

This chain connects TRBV7-9 to TRBJ1-2; tentative D call: TRBD1 (5 bases). The germline gives CDR1 SEHNR, CDR2 FQNEAQ (reference sequence). Between the trimmed V and J ends, which lost 5 bases and 8 bases, there was a span of 15 bases. This CDR3 is 13 amino acids long. The CDR3 DNA reads TGTGCCAGCAGCCCCCCAGGGCCGTTAGGCTACACCTTC. This encodes CASSPPGPLGYTF.

The chain combines TRBV6-5 with TRBJ2-1; D is possibly TRBD1 or TRBD2 (5 bases each). Trimming took off 5 bases at V and 10 bases at J, with 12 bases between the two ends. The CDR3 extends over 12 amino acids. Germline-derived CDR1 and CDR2 are MNHEY and SVGAGI. The CDR3 loop is CASSTVGEEQFF. CDR3 DNA: TGTGCCAGCAGTACGGTAGGGGAGGAGCAGTTCTTC.

V gene TRBV2 combines with J gene TRBJ2-1; 8 bases line up with TRBD2. CDR1 is SNHLY, CDR2 FYNNEI, per germline. CDR3 size: 11 residues. V shed 7 bases, J shed 14 bases, and the junction held 7 bases outside the gene matches. CDR3 nucleotide sequence: TGTGCCAGCACCGAGGGACTAGAGGAGTTCTTC. It encodes CASTEGLEEFF.

This chain links TRBV7-9 with TRBJ1-1, with no clear D. The CDR3 spans 14 residues. With 1 base removed from V and 4 bases from J, the gap between germline ends came to 10 bases. Germline V gene sequence: CDR1 SEHNR, CDR2 FQNEAQ (reference sequence). Here the CDR3 DNA reads TGTGCCAGCAGCTTAGGGCCCCGGTTCACTGAAGCTTTCTTT. This encodes CASSLGPRFTEAFF.

The chain is built from TRBV5-5 and TRBJ1-1, with D uncertain. Trimming cost V 1 base and J 1 base, with 5 bases left between them. CDR1 is SGHKS, CDR2 YYEKEE, per germline (reference sequence). The CDR3 is 13 amino acids. CDR3 sequence (DNA): TGTGCCAGCAGCTTGTTACCGAACACTGAAGCTTTCTTT. Amino acid sequence: CASSLLPNTEAFF.

The rearrangement uses TRBV12-5 and TRBJ2-7; unclear D gene. The CDR3 is made up of 14 amino acids. Germline V gene data show CDR1 as LGHNT and CDR2 as FRNRAP. Trimming shortened V by 5 bases and J by 0 bases, and 11 bases separated the two germline ends. The CDR3 sequence: CASGPPESSYEQYF. The CDR3 DNA follows: TGTGCTAGTGGTCCCCCTGAGAGCTCCTACGAGCAGTACTTC.

This chain connects TRBV20-1 to TRBJ2-1, with TRBD2 as a possible D gene (5 bases). In germline, CDR1 is DFQATT, CDR2 SNEGSKA (reference sequence). Trimming pared 6 bases from V and 9 bases from J, leaving 12 bases between. The CDR3 is 11 residues long. The DNA for the CDR3 is TGCAGTGCAAAACTAGTTAGTGAGCAGTTCTTC. Protein product: CSAKLVSEQFF.

The chain joins TRBV7-9 to TRBJ2-7; 12 positions match TRBD2. Germline V gene data show CDR1 as SEHNR and CDR2 as FQNEAQ (reference sequence). V lost 7 bases and J lost 7; bases outside the gene matches: 2. The CDR3 contains 12 residues. The CDR3 nucleotides read TGTGCCAGCAACCTAGCGGGGGGGGAGCAGTACTTC. The encoded protein is CASNLAGGEQYF.

This clonotype was counted between two and nine times. The V call is TRBV7-2, the J call TRBJ1-3; D is unclear. The CDR3 has 15 amino acids. CDR1 is SGHTA, CDR2 FQGNSA, per germline. Trimming stripped 5 bases from V and 0 bases from J, with 11 bases between. CDR3 nucleotide sequence: TGTGCCAGCAGCCCTTTGGCCAGCTCTGGAAACACCATATATTTT. This sequence encodes CASSPLASSGNTIYF.

Many counts were recorded for this clonotype. The chain carries TRBV2 and TRBJ2-3; TRBD2 matches at 13 bases. Germline assignment: CDR1 SNHLY and CDR2 FYNNEI. This CDR3 has 15 amino acids. V shed 6 bases, J shed 2 bases, and the junction held 2 bases outside the gene matches. CDR3 protein: CASRGLAGPTDTQYF. CDR3 nucleotides: TGTGCCAGCAGGGGACTAGCGGGACCCACAGATACGCAGTATTTT.

The chain joins TRBV2 to TRBJ2-5; D is undetermined. Per germline, CDR1 SNHLY and CDR2 FYNNEI. This CDR3 spans 16 amino acids. Deletions cut 8 bases from V and 2 bases from J, with 21 bases between. CDR3 in amino acids: CASPVYGPRMQETQYF. CDR3 sequence (DNA): TGTGCCAGCCCAGTTTACGGCCCTCGGATGCAAGAGACCCAGTACTTC.